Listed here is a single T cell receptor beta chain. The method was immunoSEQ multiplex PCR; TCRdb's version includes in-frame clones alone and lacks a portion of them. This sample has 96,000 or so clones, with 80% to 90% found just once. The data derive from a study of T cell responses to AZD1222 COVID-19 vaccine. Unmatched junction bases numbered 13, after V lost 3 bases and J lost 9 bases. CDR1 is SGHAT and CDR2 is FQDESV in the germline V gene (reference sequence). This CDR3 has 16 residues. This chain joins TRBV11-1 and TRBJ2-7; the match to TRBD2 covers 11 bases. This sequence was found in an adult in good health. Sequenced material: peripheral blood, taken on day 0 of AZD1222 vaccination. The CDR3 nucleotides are TGTGCCAGCAGCTTCTCTCTAGCGGGGGGCGAAGACGGGCAGTACTTC. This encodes CASSFSLAGGEDGQYF.